Listed below are T cell receptor beta chains from one sample, sequenced in a study of cytomegalovirus exposure and HLA in healthy donors. Sequenced by immunoSEQ multiplex PCR; TCRdb stores in-frame clones only, minus some. The repertoire includes under 200,000 clones, around 78% of them detected once, and 6.5% to 8.5% sits in the top ten. Sequencing was done on a sample of PBMCs. The receptors shown here come from a woman aged 40 to 55 in good health and CMV-seropositive. CDR3s include the opening cysteine and the closing phenylalanine or tryptophan. A D gene is named only where the DNA matches it firmly. Expanded clones are given a class, and other clones once, few, many or no size at all.

size | J | D | V | DNA | CDR3
few | TRBJ2-2 | . | TRBV2 | TGTGCCAGCAGTACCAGACAGGACCTAAACACCGGGGAGCTGTTTTTT | CASSTRQDLNTGELFF
. | TRBJ2-3 | . | TRBV28 | TGTGCCAGTTCGACAGGACCCACAGATACGCAGTATTTT | CASSTGPTDTQYF
few | TRBJ2-1 | TRBD2 | TRBV5-6 | TGTGCCAGCAGTCTCGCTACGTGGGGAGGGGATGAGCAGTTCTTC | CASSLATWGGDEQFF
. | TRBJ1-2 | . | TRBV6-6 | TGTGCCAGCAGTGCCGGGTGGGGCTACACCTTC | CASSAGWGYTF
. | TRBJ1-2 | . | TRBV28 | TGTGCCAGCAGTCGAGAGCGGTTCGGCTATGGCTACACCTTC | CASSRERFGYGYTF
few | TRBJ1-4 | TRBD1 | TRBV6-1 | TGTGCCAGCAGGGGGACAGTAACTAATGAAAAACTGTTTTTT | CASRGTVTNEKLFF
few | TRBJ2-1 | TRBD1 | TRBV19 | TGTGCCAGTAGTACCCCGGACAGGGTCGAAACCTACAATGAGCAGTTCTTC | CASSTPDRVETYNEQFF
. | TRBJ1-2 | TRBD1 | TRBV27 | TGTGCCAGCAGTGACAGGGGCTCTAACTATGGCTACACCTTC | CASSDRGSNYGYTF
. | TRBJ2-2 | . | TRBV5-4 | TGTGCCAGCAGCTTGGCGGTGAGAGGGGAGCTGTTTTTT | CASSLAVRGELFF
many | TRBJ2-7 | . | TRBV10-2 | TGCGCCAGCAGTGAAATTAACCGGGGTTCCTACGAGCAGTACTTC | CASSEINRGSYEQYF
. | TRBJ1-2 | TRBD1 | TRBV19 | TGTGCCAGTGCCTATGGACAGGGGGCGATCTATGGCTACACCTTC | CASAYGQGAIYGYTF
. | TRBJ2-3 | . | TRBV7-9 | TGTGCCAGCAGCCCTGGCACAGATACGCAGTATTTT | CASSPGTDTQYF
. | TRBJ2-1 | TRBD2 | TRBV4-2 | TGTGCCAGCAGCCATGCCGACTTTTTTAGCGGGGGGGTCGATGAGCAGTTCTTC | CASSHADFFSGGVDEQFF